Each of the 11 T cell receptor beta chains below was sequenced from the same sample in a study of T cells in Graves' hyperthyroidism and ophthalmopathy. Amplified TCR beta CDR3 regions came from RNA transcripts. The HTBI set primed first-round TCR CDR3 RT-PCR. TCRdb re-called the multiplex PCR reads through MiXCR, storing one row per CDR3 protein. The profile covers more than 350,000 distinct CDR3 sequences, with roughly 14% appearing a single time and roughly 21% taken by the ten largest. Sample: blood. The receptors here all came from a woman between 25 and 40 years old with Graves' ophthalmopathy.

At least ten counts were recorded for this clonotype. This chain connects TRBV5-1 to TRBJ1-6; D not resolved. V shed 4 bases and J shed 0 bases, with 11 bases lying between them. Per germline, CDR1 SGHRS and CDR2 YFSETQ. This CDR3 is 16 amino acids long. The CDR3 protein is CASSKSSSSYNSPLHF. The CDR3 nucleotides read TGCGCCAGCAGCAAGTCGAGCAGCTCCTATAATTCACCCCTCCACTTT. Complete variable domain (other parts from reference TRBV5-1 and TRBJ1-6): KAGVTQTPRYLIKTRGQQVTLSCSPISGHRSVSWYQQTPGQGLQFLFEYFSETQRNKGNFPGRFSGRQFSNSRSEMNVSTLELGDSALYLCASSKSSSSYNSPLHFGNGTRLTVT.

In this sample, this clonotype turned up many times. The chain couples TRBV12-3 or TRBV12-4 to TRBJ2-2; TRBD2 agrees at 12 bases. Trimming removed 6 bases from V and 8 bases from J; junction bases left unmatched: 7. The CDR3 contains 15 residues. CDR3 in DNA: TGTGCCAGCAGCGCTAGCGGGGGGGCCGTTGGGGAGCTGTTTTTT. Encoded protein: CASSASGGAVGELFF.

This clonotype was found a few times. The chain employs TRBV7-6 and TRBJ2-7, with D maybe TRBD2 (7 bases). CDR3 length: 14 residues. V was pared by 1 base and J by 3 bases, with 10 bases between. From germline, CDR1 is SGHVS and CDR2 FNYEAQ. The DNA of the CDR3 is TGTGCCAGCAGCTTAGAGGGGGGGAGCTACGAGCAGTACTTC. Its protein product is CASSLEGGSYEQYF.

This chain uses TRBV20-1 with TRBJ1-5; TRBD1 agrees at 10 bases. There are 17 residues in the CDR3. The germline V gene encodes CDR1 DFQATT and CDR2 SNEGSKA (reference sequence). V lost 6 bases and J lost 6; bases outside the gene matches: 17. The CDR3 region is CSAENGPGTGDGQPQHF. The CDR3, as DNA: TGCAGTGCCGAAAACGGCCCCGGGACAGGGGACGGTCAGCCCCAGCATTTT.

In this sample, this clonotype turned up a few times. CDR3 in DNA: TGTGCCAGCAGTTTCGGACAGGGGCGGTCCAAAAACATTCAGTACTTC. Translation: CASSFGQGRSKNIQYF. The J gene is TRBJ2-4, the V gene TRBV12-3 or TRBV12-4; 9 nucleotides line up with TRBD1. J was trimmed by 2 bases and V by 3 bases; bases with no gene match: 5. The CDR3 is 16 residues long.

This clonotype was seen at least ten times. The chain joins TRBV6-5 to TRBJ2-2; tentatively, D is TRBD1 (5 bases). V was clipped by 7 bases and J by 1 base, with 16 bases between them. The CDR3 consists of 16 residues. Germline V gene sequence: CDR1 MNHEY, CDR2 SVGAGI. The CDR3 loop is CASNTRGLLNTGELFF. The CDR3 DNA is TGTGCCAGCAATACAAGGGGCCTCTTGAACACCGGGGAGCTGTTTTTT.

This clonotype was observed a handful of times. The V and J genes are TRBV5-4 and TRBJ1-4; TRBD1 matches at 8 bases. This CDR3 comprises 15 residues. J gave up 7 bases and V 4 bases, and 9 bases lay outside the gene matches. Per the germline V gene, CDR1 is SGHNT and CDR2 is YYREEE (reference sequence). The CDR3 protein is CASSHGQGWGEKLFF. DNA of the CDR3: TGTGCCAGCAGCCACGGACAGGGTTGGGGTGAAAAACTGTTTTTT. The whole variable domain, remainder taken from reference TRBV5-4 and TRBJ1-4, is ETGVTQSPTHLIKTRGQQVTLRCSSQSGHNTVSWYQQALGQGPQFIFQYYREEENGRGNFPPRFSGLQFPNYSSELNVNALELDDSALYLCASSHGQGWGEKLFFGSGTQLSVL.

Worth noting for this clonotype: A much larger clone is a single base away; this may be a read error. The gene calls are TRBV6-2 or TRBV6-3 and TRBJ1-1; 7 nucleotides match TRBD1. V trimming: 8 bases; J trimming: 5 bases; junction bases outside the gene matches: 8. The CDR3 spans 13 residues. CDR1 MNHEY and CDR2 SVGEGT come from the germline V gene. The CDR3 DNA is TGTGCCAGCGGTGACAGGGCTGTGACTGAAGCTTTCTTT. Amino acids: CASGDRAVTEAFF.

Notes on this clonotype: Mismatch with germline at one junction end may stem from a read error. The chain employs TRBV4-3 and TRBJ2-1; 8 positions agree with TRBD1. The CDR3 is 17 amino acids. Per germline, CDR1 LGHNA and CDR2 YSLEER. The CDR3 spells CASSQGTGMNSHNEQFF. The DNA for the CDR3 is TGCGCCAGCAGCCAAGGGACAGGGATGAACTCCCACAATGAGCAGTTCTTC.

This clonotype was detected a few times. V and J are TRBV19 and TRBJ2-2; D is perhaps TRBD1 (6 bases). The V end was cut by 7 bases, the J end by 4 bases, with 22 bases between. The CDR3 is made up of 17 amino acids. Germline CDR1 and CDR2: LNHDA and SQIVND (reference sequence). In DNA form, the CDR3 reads TGTGCCAGTACCCACCTCGGAACTGGGGGCGTCACCGGGGAGCTGTTTTTT. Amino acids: CASTHLGTGGVTGELFF.

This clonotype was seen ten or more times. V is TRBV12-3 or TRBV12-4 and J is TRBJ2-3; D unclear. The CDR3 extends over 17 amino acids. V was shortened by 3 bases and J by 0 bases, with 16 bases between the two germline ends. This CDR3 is CASSFLIGPRSTDTQYF. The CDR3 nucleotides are TGTGCCAGCAGTTTCCTCATCGGACCCCGTAGCACAGATACGCAGTATTTT.